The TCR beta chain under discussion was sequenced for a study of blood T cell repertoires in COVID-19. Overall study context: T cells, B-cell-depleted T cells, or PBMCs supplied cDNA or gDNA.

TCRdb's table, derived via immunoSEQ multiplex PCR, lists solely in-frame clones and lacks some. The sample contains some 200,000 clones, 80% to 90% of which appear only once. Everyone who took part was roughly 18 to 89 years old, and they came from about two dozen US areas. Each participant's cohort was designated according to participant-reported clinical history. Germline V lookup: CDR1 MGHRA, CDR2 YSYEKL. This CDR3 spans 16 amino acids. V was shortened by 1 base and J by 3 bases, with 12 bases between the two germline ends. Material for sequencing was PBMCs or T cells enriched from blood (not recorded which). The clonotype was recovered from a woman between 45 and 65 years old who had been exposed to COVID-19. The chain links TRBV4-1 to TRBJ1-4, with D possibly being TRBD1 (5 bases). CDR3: CASSQVVRDSNEKLFF. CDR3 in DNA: TGCGCCAGCAGCCAAGTTGTCCGGGACTCTAATGAAAAACTGTTTTTT.